What follows describes a single TCR beta chain. Its matching antigen is unknown. Trimming took 5 bases from V and 8 from J, leaving 10 bases between them. This CDR3 has 13 amino acids. Isolation yielded PBMCs, at least 6.5 million per sample, in every case. Primers used in a second PCR of about 6 to 12 cycles were a sample-barcoded 5' primer and a J-beta primer mix. At least 2.5 million CDR3-containing paired-end reads were obtained per sample. TCRdb reanalysed the 5' RACE reads using MiXCR and keeps one entry per CDR3 protein. Of roughly 730,000 distinct CDR3 sequences listed, more than 55% were seen once; the top ten hold around 25%. The data are from a study of blood T cells in healthy people across ages. General study results and limits: Long-lived donors carried more naive CD4+ cells and greater diversity than aged donors.

This chain joins TRBV12-3 or TRBV12-4 and TRBJ2-6; D gene uncertain. Input material: blood. The clonotype originates from a man between 35 and 55 years old in good health. The CDR3 reads CASSGLGTNVLTF. Written as DNA, the CDR3 is TGTGCCAGCAGTGGTCTTGGAACCAACGTCCTGACTTTC.